The clone carrying this TCR beta chain appeared a few times. The record originates from a study of human T cells and chemical hapten exposure. Time point meaning: patch test 2, 6 weeks after DPC sensitization. Treatment defined: therapeutic diphenylcyclopropenone sensitization with weekly scalp DPC. TCRdb reprocessed the RACE reads with MiXCR, giving one entry per CDR3 protein. The sample includes about 80,000 distinct CDR3 sequences, around a tenth of them seen just once. CDR3 length: 11 amino acids. Deletions cut 3 bases from V and 12 bases from J, with 12 bases between. Germline assignment: CDR1 SGHRS and CDR2 YFSETQ.

Here the sequenced sample was whole blood, taken in connection with sensitization to the hapten diphenylcyclopropenone (DPC). This receptor was identified in a man aged 18 to 29 with alopecia areata. Some clones in this sample may be carry-over from other donors' samples. The chain employs TRBV5-1 and TRBJ1-1, with D perhaps matching TRBD1 (6 bases). The CDR3 region is CASSSTGLSFF. For the CDR3, the DNA is TGCGCCAGCAGCTCAACAGGGTTGTCTTTCTTT.